This T cell receptor beta chain is from a study of identical twins. One entry per CDR3 protein results from TCRdb running MiXCR on the 5' RACE reads. The sample has about 480,000 distinct CDR3 sequences; 14% are singletons. Per germline, CDR1 MDHEN and CDR2 SYDVKM. V gave up 7 bases and J gave up 4 bases; unmatched junction bases: 7. The CDR3 is made up of 14 amino acids. The same sample was also used in a study of yellow fever vaccine responses in identical twins.

The chain has TRBV28 and TRBJ2-1; 7 nucleotides match TRBD1. Sequencing input: CD4+ T cells sorted from blood. The source is a woman between 18 and 29 years old in good health. CDR3 in amino acids: CASIRQGGYNEQFF. The CDR3 DNA sequence: TGTGCCAGCATCCGACAGGGCGGGTACAATGAGCAGTTCTTC.